This TCR beta chain was identified during a study of blood T cell repertoires in COVID-19. This CDR3 has 15 residues. V was clipped by 9 bases and J by 3 bases; unmatched bases: 12. Germline values: CDR1 MNHEY, CDR2 SVGAGI. Method: immunoSEQ multiplex PCR; TCRdb's copy keeps in-frame clones and lacks some. The data show roughly 130,000 clones, less than 90% seen once. The sequence was obtained from a human donor with COVID-19, enrolled during active disease. The donor label of this sample is uncertain. The chain combines TRBV6-5 with TRBJ1-1; 8 bases match TRBD1. Input material: peripheral blood. CDR3 DNA sequence: TGTGCCAGTACTAGGGGTAGACAGGGGTACACTGAAGCTTTCTTT. Translation gives CASTRGRQGYTEAFF.